This T cell receptor (beta chain) originates from a study of blood T cell repertoires in COVID-19. The CDR3 is 15 amino acids. Trimming at V came to 0 bases and at J to 4 bases, leaving 5 bases not matched to a gene. Germline CDR1 reads SGHRS; CDR2 reads YFSETQ. Measured with immunoSEQ multiplex PCR; TCRdb has only the in-frame clones, and not every one. The table records around 100,000 clones, about 85% of them present only once. Concerning this clone itself: At the DNA level, this CDR3 is encoded by other sequences in the same sample as well.

The V call is TRBV5-1, the J call TRBJ2-7, with TRBD2 matching 9 bases. Material: peripheral blood. The origin of this receptor is a human donor in a cohort sampled during active COVID-19. CDR3 coding DNA: TGCGCCAGCAGCTTGGATGCGGGAGGGCCTTACGAGCAGTACTTC. Protein: CASSLDAGGPYEQYF.